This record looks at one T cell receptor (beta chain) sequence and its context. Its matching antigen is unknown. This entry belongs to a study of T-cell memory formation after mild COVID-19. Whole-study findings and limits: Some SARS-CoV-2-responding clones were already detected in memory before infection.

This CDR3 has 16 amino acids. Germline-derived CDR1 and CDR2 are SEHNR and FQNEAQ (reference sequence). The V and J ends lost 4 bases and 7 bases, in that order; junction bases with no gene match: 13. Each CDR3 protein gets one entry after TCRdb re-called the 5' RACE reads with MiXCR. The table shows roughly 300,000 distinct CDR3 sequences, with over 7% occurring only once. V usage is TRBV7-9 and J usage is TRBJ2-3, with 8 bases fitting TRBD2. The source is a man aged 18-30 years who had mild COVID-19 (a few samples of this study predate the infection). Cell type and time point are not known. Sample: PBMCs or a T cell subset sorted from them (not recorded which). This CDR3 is CASSSAGLEDRNTQYF. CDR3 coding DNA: TGTGCCAGCAGCTCAGCGGGACTAGAGGATCGCAATACGCAGTATTTT.